Each of the 20 T cell receptor beta chains below was sequenced from the same sample in a study of T cells in tuberculosis. This table comes from immunoSEQ multiplex PCR, and its TCRdb copy is limited to in-frame clones, with some not included. Of approximately 34,000 clones in the sample, around 90% were seen once. Indicated time point: new active TB diagnosis, blood taken before or within 7 days of starting treatment. The sample in question was PBMCs, obtained at tuberculosis diagnosis. The receptors were gathered from an adult with tuberculosis.

In this sample, this clone turned up once. This chain connects TRBV5-6 to TRBJ1-4, with 10 bases that match TRBD1. Germline CDR1 and CDR2: SGHDT and YYEEEE. The ends lost 2 bases at V and 6 bases at J; junction bases unmatched: 4. The CDR3 is 15 residues long. The CDR3 DNA sequence: TGTGCCAGCAGCTTCACCGGGACAGGGGATGAAAAACTGTTTTTT. Amino acids: CASSFTGTGDEKLFF.

The J gene is TRBJ2-2, the V gene TRBV4-1; D call uncertain. V dropped 5 bases and J dropped 0 bases, with 7 bases sitting between them. The V gene's germline CDR1 is MGHRA and CDR2 YSYEKL. This CDR3 is built from 14 residues. CDR3: CASSSATNTGELFF. CDR3 sequence (DNA): TGCGCCAGCAGCTCCGCTACGAACACCGGGGAGCTGTTTTTT.

This chain connects TRBV19 to TRBJ2-1; 9 bases are a match to TRBD1. The CDR3 spans 14 residues. The germline V gene encodes CDR1 LNHDA and CDR2 SQIVND (reference sequence). V was clipped by 9 bases and J by 5 bases; unmatched bases: 8. In DNA, the CDR3 is TGTGCCAGCAAACCGGGACAGGGTAACAATGAGCAGTTCTTC. This translates into CASKPGQGNNEQFF.

This chain joins TRBV2 and TRBJ2-4; D not resolved. V was shortened by 4 bases and J by 0 bases, with 10 bases between the two germline ends. CDR1 and CDR2 (germline): SNHLY, FYNNEI. CDR3 size: 15 residues. DNA for the CDR3: TGTGCCAGCAGTGTGCAGGCCCTAGCCAAAAACATTCAGTACTTC. It specifies CASSVQALAKNIQYF.

The rearrangement uses TRBV6-1 and TRBJ1-5, with D maybe TRBD1 (5 bases). Trimming removed 6 bases from V and 3 bases from J, with 9 bases in between. The CDR3 runs to 13 residues. Germline CDR1 and CDR2: MNHNS and SASEGT. As DNA, the CDR3 is TGTGCCAGCAGGTCACAGGTCAATCAGCCCCAGCATTTT. Translating gives CASRSQVNQPQHF.

The CDR3 DNA is TGTGCCAGCACCACGACAGGGGGACTTACAGCTTTCTTT. This sequence encodes CASTTTGGLTAFF. The chain uses TRBV11-2 and TRBJ1-1, with 9 bases matching TRBD1. V gave up 7 bases and J gave up 10 bases; unmatched junction bases: 10. The CDR3 is made up of 13 amino acids. The V gene's germline CDR1 is SGHAT and CDR2 FQNNGV.

The rearrangement uses TRBV2 and TRBJ2-5; 9 nucleotides line up with TRBD2. There are 16 residues in the CDR3. With V trimmed by 5 bases and J by 6 bases, 13 bases remained unmatched. CDR1 and CDR2 (germline): SNHLY, FYNNEI. This chain's CDR3 is CASSPLAAGGQKTQYF. The CDR3 DNA sequence: TGTGCCAGCAGTCCGCTAGCGGCGGGGGGGCAGAAGACCCAGTACTTC.

The rearrangement uses TRBV18 and TRBJ2-1, with unresolved D. The CDR3 loop spans 14 amino acids. The ends were cut back, 5 bases at V and 4 bases at J, with 12 bases in the middle. CDR1 KGHSH and CDR2 LQKENI come from the germline V gene. The CDR3 nucleotides read TGTGCCAGCTCAACTGGTCAAGTTTACAATGAGCAGTTCTTC. Residues: CASSTGQVYNEQFF.

The rearrangement joins TRBV5-1 to TRBJ2-1; 13 bases map to TRBD2. There are 17 residues in the CDR3. The germline V gene encodes CDR1 SGHRS and CDR2 YFSETQ. The ends lost 0 bases at V and 2 bases at J; junction bases unmatched: 2. CDR3 DNA: TGCGCCAGCAGCTTGGGGACTAGCGGGGGACCCTACAATGAGCAGTTCTTC. Translated, it gives CASSLGTSGGPYNEQFF.

This clone was seen once. The J gene is TRBJ1-1, the V gene TRBV15; D uncertain. Germline CDR1 reads LNHNV; CDR2 reads YYDKDF (reference sequence). The CDR3 spans 17 residues. Trimming removed 2 bases from V and 6 bases from J, with 22 bases in between. Here the CDR3 reads CATSRLTMGPSGAEAFF. CDR3 coding DNA: TGTGCCACCAGCAGATTGACCATGGGTCCTTCCGGGGCTGAAGCTTTCTTT.

This clone was found once. CDR3 coding DNA: TGTGCCAGCAGCATGGAGGTCCGCTACAGGGGTGGAGGGGCCTATGGCTACACCTTC. Translating it yields CASSMEVRYRGGGAYGYTF. The chain uses TRBV5-4 and TRBJ1-2; TRBD1 matches at 7 bases. This CDR3 has 19 amino acids. From germline, CDR1 is SGHNT and CDR2 YYREEE (reference sequence). With 4 bases clipped from V and 4 bases from J, the junction kept 22 bases outside the gene matches.

This clone came up once. CDR3 DNA sequence: TGTGCCAGCAGCCAAGTCGTCCCCGGGACAGCGAACACTGAAGCTTTCTTT. It yields the protein CASSQVVPGTANTEAFF. V is TRBV4-2 and J is TRBJ1-1; 7 positions agree with TRBD1. Germline V lookup: CDR1 LGHNA, CDR2 YNFKEQ. This CDR3 region has 17 residues. J gave up 1 base and V 1 base, and 9 bases lay outside the gene matches.

The chain couples TRBV10-2 to TRBJ1-2, with D unclear. The CDR3 consists of 13 residues. CDR1 is WSHSY, CDR2 SAAADI, per germline. V was shortened by 0 bases and J by 3 bases, with 5 bases between the two germline ends. In DNA, the CDR3 is TGCGCCAGCAGTGAGTCGGGCCACTATGGCTACACCTTC. Translation gives CASSESGHYGYTF.

The chain carries TRBV5-1 and TRBJ1-2; D gene unclear. The CDR3 covers 14 residues. Germline V gene sequence: CDR1 SGHRS, CDR2 YFSETQ. V was clipped by 2 bases and J by 4 bases, with 12 bases between them. The CDR3 DNA is TGCGCCAGCAGCTTTGATCCAAACGGCTATGGCTACACCTTC. Its protein is CASSFDPNGYGYTF.

This chain connects TRBV6-1 to TRBJ2-5; TRBD1 aligns across 9 bases. The V and J ends lost 2 bases and 5 bases, in that order; junction bases with no gene match: 6. The CDR3 is 15 residues long. Germline CDR1 MNHNS, CDR2 SASEGT. The CDR3 reads CASSERGTGQETQYF. CDR3 DNA sequence: TGTGCCAGCAGTGAAAGAGGGACAGGGCAGGAGACCCAGTACTTC.

This chain connects TRBV7-2 to TRBJ2-7; TRBD2 aligns across 15 bases. V shed 4 bases, J shed 7 bases, and the junction held 5 bases outside the gene matches. The CDR3 extends over 15 amino acids. Per germline, CDR1 SGHTA and CDR2 FQGNSA. The CDR3 DNA is TGTGCCAGCAGCTCCGGGACTAGCGGGGGGCGGGAGCAGTACTTC. Amino acids: CASSSGTSGGREQYF.

This rearrangement joins TRBV19 to TRBJ1-3, with 8 bases that match TRBD1. Germline values: CDR1 LNHDA, CDR2 SQIVND (reference sequence). Losses at the gene ends were 7 bases for V and 2 bases for J; bases not matched to a gene: 4. This CDR3 comprises 14 residues. CDR3 loop: CASTQDRAGNTIYF. CDR3 DNA: TGTGCCAGTACCCAGGACAGGGCTGGAAACACCATATATTTT.

This chain joins TRBV27 and TRBJ2-3, with 7 bases that match TRBD1. The V gene end was trimmed by 5 bases and the J gene end by 0 bases; junction bases not matched to a gene: 5. The CDR3 consists of 15 residues. Germline loops: CDR1 MNHEY, CDR2 SMNVEV (reference sequence). Here the CDR3 reads CASSPGTASTDTQYF. The DNA of the CDR3 is TGTGCCAGCAGTCCCGGGACAGCGAGCACAGATACGCAGTATTTT.

This chain links TRBV27 with TRBJ1-5, with TRBD1 as a possible D gene (5 bases). Trimming left V 6 bases short and J 7 bases short, with 16 bases between. The CDR3 contains 14 residues. Germline V gives CDR1 MNHEY, CDR2 SMNVEV (reference sequence). CDR3 nucleotides: TGTGCCAGCAGGGCGGGGGGATTAGGACAGCCCCAGCATTTT. Translation gives CASRAGGLGQPQHF.

This clone was counted a few times. The genes are TRBV4-1 and TRBJ1-4; possible D gene TRBD1, 6 bases. Deletions cut 2 bases from V and 5 bases from J, with 12 bases between. CDR3 length: 15 amino acids. Germline V gene lookup returns CDR1 MGHRA and CDR2 YSYEKL. The CDR3 protein is CASSQTGTPNEKLFF. The CDR3 DNA follows: TGCGCCAGCAGCCAAACCGGGACACCGAATGAAAAACTGTTTTTT.